The 31 T cell receptor beta chains listed next were all sequenced from one sample in a study of shared clonotypes between healthy human individuals. Here immunoSEQ multiplex PCR was the method, and the copy in TCRdb shows in-frame clones only, minus some. This table holds roughly 2.5 million clones, 90% to 95% found once. Input material: naive CD4+ T cells sorted from blood. Specified subset: CD45RA+ positively selected. These receptors were obtained from a man aged 18 to 29 in good health.

V and J are TRBV4-1 and TRBJ1-2, with 7 bases fitting TRBD1. Germline CDR1 MGHRA, CDR2 YSYEKL. The CDR3 is 13 residues long. Losses at the gene ends were 2 bases for V and 6 bases for J; bases not matched to a gene: 3. CDR3 protein: CASSQRTGNGYTF. CDR3 sequence (DNA): TGCGCCAGCAGCCAAAGGACAGGAAATGGCTACACCTTC.

The rearrangement joins TRBV7-2 to TRBJ2-1; TRBD1 aligns across 11 bases. The CDR3 is made up of 16 amino acids. Unmatched junction bases numbered 6, after V lost 4 bases and J lost 4 bases. CDR1 is SGHTA and CDR2 is FQGNSA in the germline V gene. CDR3 sequence: CASSSPGQGAYNEQFF. The CDR3 DNA reads TGTGCCAGCAGCTCACCTGGACAGGGGGCATACAATGAGCAGTTCTTC.

This clone has only one observation. The rearrangement links TRBV5-1 to TRBJ2-5, with D uncertain. CDR3 size: 13 residues. Looked up from germline, CDR1 is SGHRS and CDR2 is YFSETQ. Trimming took off 4 bases at V and 1 base at J, with 8 bases between the two ends. CDR3 DNA sequence: TGCGCCAGCAGCACCAGGAGCCAAGAGACCCAGTACTTC. It translates to CASSTRSQETQYF. Full variable domain (rest looked up from reference TRBV5-1 and TRBJ2-5): KAGVTQTPRYLIKTRGQQVTLSCSPISGHRSVSWYQQTPGQGLQFLFEYFSETQRNKGNFPGRFSGRQFSNSRSEMNVSTLELGDSALYLCASSTRSQETQYFGPGTRLLVL.

This clone has just one count. The chain uses TRBV11-2 and TRBJ1-1; unclear D gene. Per the germline V gene, CDR1 is SGHAT and CDR2 is FQNNGV. V was shortened by 3 bases and J by 1 base, with 12 bases between the two germline ends. The CDR3 is made up of 15 amino acids. CDR3 sequence reads: CASSFGSKKNTEAFF. As DNA, the CDR3 is TGTGCCAGCAGCTTTGGGAGTAAAAAGAACACTGAAGCTTTCTTT. The full variable domain, with the rest looked up from reference TRBV11-2 and TRBJ1-1, is EAGVAQSPRYKIIEKRQSVAFWCNPISGHATLYWYQQILGQGPKLLIQFQNNGVVDDSQLPKDRFSAERLKGVDSTLKIQPAKLEDSAVYLCASSFGSKKNTEAFFGQGTRLTVV.

The chain couples TRBV5-4 to TRBJ2-7; perhaps TRBD1 as D (6 bases). The CDR3 loop spans 13 amino acids. Germline V gene lookup returns CDR1 SGHNT and CDR2 YYREEE (reference sequence). Trimming cost V 4 bases and J 2 bases, with 10 bases left between them. CDR3 amino acids: CASSHGQTYEQYF. The CDR3 DNA is TGTGCCAGCAGCCACGGACAGACCTACGAGCAGTACTTC.

The chain links TRBV19 to TRBJ2-6; the D is unclear. Per germline, CDR1 LNHDA and CDR2 SQIVND (reference sequence). The CDR3 is 16 amino acids. V lost 6 bases and J lost 0, with 12 bases in between. CDR3 amino acids: CASRHSQDSGANVLTF. The CDR3 bases are TGTGCCAGTAGACACTCCCAGGACTCTGGGGCCAACGTCCTGACTTTC.

This sequence joins TRBV19 and TRBJ1-2; weak D call: TRBD1 (6 bases). Germline CDR1 is LNHDA and CDR2 is SQIVND (reference sequence). The CDR3 consists of 14 residues. Trimming stripped 7 bases from V and 0 bases from J, with 12 bases between. CDR3 amino acids: CASIDRPPNYGYTF. The CDR3 nucleotides are TGTGCCAGTATTGACAGGCCACCTAACTATGGCTACACCTTC.

The V call is TRBV21-1, the J call TRBJ1-2; the table's D call, TRBD1, has no DNA check behind it. TRBV21-1 is a recognized pseudogene. CDR3 length: 15 amino acids. In DNA form, the CDR3 reads TGTGCCAGCAGCAAAGTCCGACAGGACCCTCGGGGCTACACCTTC. This translates into CASSKVRQDPRGYTF.

V and J are TRBV9 and TRBJ1-2; TRBD1 aligns across 7 bases. Trimming removed 0 bases from V and 3 bases from J; junction bases left unmatched: 5. Per germline, CDR1 SGDLS and CDR2 YYNGEE. The CDR3 has 15 amino acids. In DNA form, the CDR3 reads TGTGCCAGCAGCGTAGAAGACAGGGCATACTATGGCTACACCTTC. This translates into CASSVEDRAYYGYTF.

The J gene is TRBJ2-7, the V gene TRBV11-2, with D possibly being TRBD1 or TRBD2 (6 bases each). The CDR3 consists of 14 residues. CDR1 and CDR2 from the germline V gene are SGHAT and FQNNGV. V was cut by 5 bases and J by 2 bases, with 13 bases left in between. In DNA form, the CDR3 reads TGTGCCAGCAGCCCACAGGGAGGAGCCTACGAGCAGTACTTC. This sequence encodes CASSPQGGAYEQYF.

The rearrangement uses TRBV6-1 and TRBJ1-2; TRBD1 matches 8 bases. CDR1 and CDR2 (germline): MNHNS, SASEGT. The CDR3 runs 14 residues. J lost 5 bases, V lost 4 bases, and 6 bases had no gene match. CDR3 residues: CASSGGQGWYGYTF. The CDR3 DNA sequence: TGTGCCAGCAGTGGCGGACAGGGATGGTATGGCTACACCTTC.

The chain recombines TRBV7-9 with TRBJ2-7, with D unclear. V was clipped by 5 bases and J by 4 bases, with 9 bases between them. The germline V gene has CDR1 SEHNR and CDR2 FQNEAQ (reference sequence). The CDR3 loop spans 12 amino acids. The DNA of the CDR3 is TGTGCCAGCAGCGAGGAGAAGTACGAGCAGTACTTC. Its protein product is CASSEEKYEQYF.

V is TRBV7-9 and J is TRBJ2-3, with 8 bases aligning to TRBD2. Germline V CDR1 and CDR2: SEHNR, FQNEAQ (reference sequence). This CDR3 contains 15 residues. Germline trimming cut 3 bases from V and 2 bases from J; bases unmatched to any gene: 4. The CDR3 region is CASSFGRGDTDTQYF. The CDR3 bases are TGTGCCAGCAGCTTTGGGCGGGGGGACACAGATACGCAGTATTTT.

This clone has only one observation. V and J are TRBV7-2 and TRBJ2-3; 7 bases line up with TRBD1. The CDR3 is 14 residues long. V trimming: 5 bases; J trimming: 6 bases; junction bases outside the gene matches: 8. From germline, CDR1 is SGHTA and CDR2 FQGNSA. CDR3 residues: CASSTGTAPDTQYF. The CDR3 DNA reads as TGTGCCAGCAGCACCGGGACAGCTCCGGATACGCAGTATTTT. Together with reference TRBV7-2 and TRBJ2-3, the CDR3 gives the full variable domain: GAGVSQSPSNKVTEKGKDVELRCDPISGHTALYWYRQSLGQGLEFLIYFQGNSAPDKSGLPSDRFSAERTGGSVSTLTIQRTQQEDSAVYLCASSTGTAPDTQYFGPGTRLTVL.

This chain joins TRBV30 and TRBJ2-5; a possible D gene is TRBD1 (5 bases). Germline assignment: CDR1 GTSNPN and CDR2 SVGIG (reference sequence). The CDR3 has 13 residues. With 0 bases removed from V and 7 bases from J, the gap between germline ends came to 12 bases. As DNA, the CDR3 is TGTGCCTGGAGTGTACATGGGGCATCGACCCAGTACTTC. It encodes CAWSVHGASTQYF.

The chain couples TRBV29-1 to TRBJ1-4; 7 bases are a match to TRBD1. The V segment lost 5 bases and the J segment 3 bases; nucleotides outside the gene matches: 6. CDR3 size: 14 residues. Germline-derived CDR1 and CDR2 are SQVTM and ANQGSEA. CDR3 nucleotide sequence: TGCAGCGTTCCCGGGACAGCCTCTAATGAAAAACTGTTTTTT. This translates into CSVPGTASNEKLFF. The complete variable domain, with remaining parts taken from reference TRBV29-1 and TRBJ1-4, reads SAVISQKPSRDICQRGTSLTIQCQVDSQVTMMFWYRQQPGQSLTLIATANQGSEATYESGFVIDKFPISRPNLTFSTLTVSNMSPEDSSIYLCSVPGTASNEKLFFGSGTQLSVL.

The rearrangement uses TRBV28 and TRBJ2-3; the match to TRBD2 covers 8 bases. J gave up 3 bases and V 8 bases, and 7 bases lay outside the gene matches. CDR3 length: 14 amino acids. Germline lookup yields CDR1 MDHEN and CDR2 SYDVKM. The CDR3 DNA reads as TGTGCCAGCGCCCCGGGGGGGCCGACAGATACGCAGTATTTT. Translating it yields CASAPGGPTDTQYF.

J is TRBJ2-7 and V is TRBV19, with 7 bases fitting TRBD2. The germline gives CDR1 LNHDA, CDR2 SQIVND (reference sequence). The CDR3 runs 15 residues. The ends lost 5 bases at V and 2 bases at J; junction bases unmatched: 9. CDR3 nucleotides: TGTGCCAGTAGTCCTAGACTAGCAGCCCCCTACGAGCAGTACTTC. Translation: CASSPRLAAPYEQYF. The full variable domain, in which reference TRBV19 and TRBJ2-7 provide the parts outside the CDR3, is DGGITQSPKYLFRKEGQNVTLSCEQNLNHDAMYWYRQDPGQGLRLIYYSQIVNDFQKGDIAEGYSVSREKKESFPLTVTSAQKNPTAFYLCASSPRLAAPYEQYFGPGTRLTVT.

The chain joins TRBV6-1 to TRBJ1-4; 8 bases are a match to TRBD1. Per germline, CDR1 MNHNS and CDR2 SASEGT. CDR3 size: 15 residues. Losses at the gene ends were 5 bases for V and 7 bases for J; bases not matched to a gene: 9. CDR3 in DNA: TGTGCCAGCAGTCCGCAGGGGGCGCGAGCTGAAAAACTGTTTTTT. It specifies CASSPQGARAEKLFF.

V gene TRBV7-9 combines with J gene TRBJ1-1; TRBD1 matches 9 bases. Trimming cost V 4 bases and J 7 bases; bases outside gene matches: 7. This CDR3 contains 14 residues. The germline CDR1 and CDR2 sequences are SEHNR and FQNEAQ (reference sequence). The CDR3 nucleotides read TGTGCCAGCAGCTCCGCGGACAGGGGAGGTGAAGCTTTCTTT. It is translated as CASSSADRGGEAFF.

The gene calls are TRBV30 and TRBJ2-7, with 8 nucleotides matching TRBD1. Germline lookup yields CDR1 GTSNPN and CDR2 SVGIG (reference sequence). There are 16 residues in the CDR3. V gave up 1 base and J gave up 3 bases; unmatched junction bases: 11. The CDR3 DNA follows: TGTGCCTGGAGTGCCACCCGGGACAGGAGAATCTACGAGCAGTACTTC. This sequence encodes CAWSATRDRRIYEQYF.

The V and J genes are TRBV30 and TRBJ2-3; 12 positions match TRBD2. With 4 bases clipped from V and 1 base from J, the junction kept 18 bases outside the gene matches. CDR1 and CDR2 (germline): GTSNPN, SVGIG (reference sequence). CDR3 length equals 20 residues. This CDR3 reads CAWTNVGLAGTFARTDTQYF. The CDR3 bases are TGTGCCTGGACTAATGTTGGACTAGCGGGGACCTTCGCCCGCACAGATACGCAGTATTTT.

This chain joins TRBV5-4 and TRBJ2-1; 10 nucleotides agree with TRBD2. The CDR3 is made up of 14 amino acids. The germline CDR1 and CDR2 sequences are SGHNT and YYREEE (reference sequence). After removal of 5 bases from V and 6 bases from J, the junction contained 5 bases not matched to a gene. The CDR3 loop is CASSAGTSANEQFF. In DNA form, the CDR3 reads TGTGCCAGCAGTGCCGGGACTAGCGCCAATGAGCAGTTCTTC.

V gene TRBV4-1 combines with J gene TRBJ1-6; D gene unclear. This CDR3 has 14 amino acids. V gave up 1 base and J gave up 7 bases, with 8 bases separating them. CDR1 is MGHRA, CDR2 YSYEKL, per germline. The CDR3 is CASSQGGLNSPLHF. In DNA, the CDR3 is TGCGCCAGCAGCCAAGGAGGTCTGAATTCACCCCTCCACTTT.

With regard to this clone: Other DNA sequences of this sample code for an identical CDR3. The genes are TRBV19 and TRBJ1-2, with D tentatively TRBD1 (6 bases). Deletions cut 2 bases from V and 8 bases from J, with 9 bases between. The CDR3 is made up of 12 amino acids. Germline V gene data show CDR1 as LNHDA and CDR2 as SQIVND (reference sequence). CDR3 sequence reads: CASSITGRGYTF. In nucleotides, the CDR3 is TGTGCCAGTAGTATAACAGGGCGCGGCTACACCTTC.

V is TRBV18 and J is TRBJ2-6; the D is unclear. The V and J ends lost 2 bases and 2 bases respectively, with 7 bases between them. Germline V lookup: CDR1 KGHSH, CDR2 LQKENI. This CDR3 region has 15 residues. The CDR3 DNA follows: TGTGCCAGCTCACCATTGGGGACTGGGGCCAACGTCCTGACTTTC. Encoded protein: CASSPLGTGANVLTF.

This rearrangement joins TRBV4-1 to TRBJ2-3, with 11 bases identical to TRBD2. V was pared by 8 bases and J by 5 bases, with 6 bases of the junction left unmatched. This CDR3 is 14 amino acids long. Germline values: CDR1 MGHRA, CDR2 YSYEKL. The CDR3 is CASRNLAGGDTQYF. Here the CDR3 DNA reads TGCGCCAGCCGCAATCTAGCGGGGGGAGATACGCAGTATTTT.

The V call is TRBV19, the J call TRBJ1-1; a weak D match, TRBD1 (6 bases). The V gene's germline CDR1 is LNHDA and CDR2 SQIVND (reference sequence). The CDR3 length is 13 residues. Trimming removed 6 bases at V and 5 bases at J, with 13 bases between. CDR3 DNA: TGTGCCAGTAGACAGGGTCGGGTAACTGAAGCTTTCTTT. It yields the protein CASRQGRVTEAFF.

The CDR3, as DNA: TGTGCCAGTAGTATAAGGGCAGGCCCAACCCTCCACTTT. It encodes CASSIRAGPTLHF. The V and J genes are TRBV19 and TRBJ1-6, with D unresolved. In germline, CDR1 is LNHDA, CDR2 SQIVND (reference sequence). CDR3 length: 13 residues. The germline V and J ends were trimmed by 2 bases and 14 bases, with 13 bases remaining between them. The variable domain in full, with the rest retrieved from reference TRBV19 and TRBJ1-6, is DGGITQSPKYLFRKEGQNVTLSCEQNLNHDAMYWYRQDPGQGLRLIYYSQIVNDFQKGDIAEGYSVSREKKESFPLTVTSAQKNPTAFYLCASSIRAGPTLHFGNGTRLTVT.

The chain uses TRBV28 and TRBJ1-5; no reliable D call. Germline loops: CDR1 MDHEN, CDR2 SYDVKM. Deletions cut 2 bases from V and 9 bases from J, with 23 bases between. This CDR3 is 17 amino acids long. The CDR3 nucleotides are TGTGCCAGCAGTTTAAGGGAGGAGAGGGTGGAGTCTTGGCCCCAGCATTTT. As protein: CASSLREERVESWPQHF.

This clone was seen a single time. V gene TRBV6-1 combines with J gene TRBJ2-7; unclear D gene. The CDR3 loop spans 13 amino acids. V shed 4 bases and J shed 0 bases, with 7 bases lying between them. CDR1 and CDR2 from the germline V gene are MNHNS and SASEGT. For the CDR3, the DNA is TGTGCCAGCAGTGCCCGAGCCTCCTACGAGCAGTACTTC. The encoded protein is CASSARASYEQYF.